Presented here are 28 T cell receptor beta chains from one specimen sequenced in a study of early T cells in non-severe SARS-CoV-2 infection. TCRdb recomputed calls from the 5' RACE reads with MiXCR, one row per CDR3 protein. Here the sample spans tens of thousands of distinct CDR3 sequences, over 9% being singletons. The specimen was whole blood, collected at baseline. These receptors were taken from an adult who was a healthcare worker with PCR-confirmed SARS-CoV-2 infection or an uninfected control (not recorded which).

The chain couples TRBV4-1 to TRBJ1-1, with 7 bases identical to TRBD1. J was trimmed by 10 bases and V by 2 bases; bases with no gene match: 13. The CDR3 totals 15 residues. Per the germline V gene, CDR1 is MGHRA and CDR2 is YSYEKL. CDR3 in amino acids: CASSQPLDREVGAFF. DNA for the CDR3: TGCGCCAGCAGCCAACCCCTCGACAGGGAGGTAGGAGCTTTCTTT.

This clonotype has just a few counts. This sequence joins TRBV7-2 and TRBJ2-3; D is perhaps TRBD2 (6 bases). Germline CDR1 SGHTA, CDR2 FQGNSA. CDR3 size: 16 residues. Trimming removed 0 bases from V and 0 bases from J, with 10 bases in between. This chain's CDR3 is CASSLASGVSTDTQYF. In DNA, the CDR3 is TGTGCCAGCAGCTTAGCATCGGGGGTGAGCACAGATACGCAGTATTTT.

This clonotype was counted at least ten times. V usage is TRBV7-8 and J usage is TRBJ2-1; 9 bases line up with TRBD1. The CDR3 is 16 amino acids. CDR1 and CDR2 (germline): SGHVS, FQNEAQ. Unmatched junction bases numbered 8, after V lost 1 base and J lost 7 bases. The CDR3 protein is CASSLVGQGLTNEQFF. DNA of the CDR3: TGTGCCAGCAGCTTAGTGGGACAGGGACTCACGAATGAGCAGTTCTTC. Full variable domain (outside the CDR3, taken from reference TRBV7-8 and TRBJ2-1): GAGVSQSPRYKVAKRGQDVALRCDPISGHVSLFWYQQALGQGPEFLTYFQNEAQLDKSGLPSDRFFAERPEGSVSTLKIQRTQQEDSAVYLCASSLVGQGLTNEQFFGPGTRLTVL.

The chain couples TRBV6-6 to TRBJ1-1; the D gene is possibly TRBD1 (5 bases). The V end lost 6 bases, the J end lost 1 base, and 12 bases lay between the germline ends. Germline lookup yields CDR1 MNHNY and CDR2 SVGAGI (reference sequence). The CDR3 runs 14 residues. In nucleotides, the CDR3 is TGTGCCAGCAGCCCTTTGGGGACGAACACTGAAGCTTTCTTT. This sequence encodes CASSPLGTNTEAFF.

This clonotype was counted many times. The genes are TRBV7-8 and TRBJ2-2; D is undetermined. The CDR3 has 12 amino acids. Germline V gives CDR1 SGHVS, CDR2 FQNEAQ. Trimming cost V 7 bases and J 13 bases, with 16 bases left between them. The CDR3 nucleotides read TGTGCCAGCACCCCATCGGGCTCGGTGCTGTTTTTT. Its protein product is CASTPSGSVLFF.

The chain couples TRBV6-6 to TRBJ2-7; D is ambiguous. This CDR3 region has 15 residues. V gave up 2 bases and J gave up 0 bases, with 11 bases separating them. Germline CDR1 MNHNY, CDR2 SVGAGI (reference sequence). The CDR3, as DNA: TGTGCCAGCAGTTACGCGGACGCTTCCTCCTACGAGCAGTACTTC. Translating it yields CASSYADASSYEQYF.

This clonotype was detected many times. The chain links TRBV2 to TRBJ1-5; possibly TRBD1 for D (5 bases). CDR1 SNHLY and CDR2 FYNNEI come from the germline V gene. V shed 5 bases and J shed 0 bases, with 8 bases lying between them. CDR3 length: 14 residues. The CDR3 loop reads CASSPDSSNQPQHF. In nucleotides, the CDR3 is TGTGCCAGCAGTCCTGACAGTAGCAATCAGCCCCAGCATTTT.

The chain carries TRBV27 and TRBJ1-4; 11 positions match TRBD1. Germline V gene sequence: CDR1 MNHEY, CDR2 SMNVEV (reference sequence). Trimming took 5 bases from V and 7 from J; bases not matched to a gene: 6. This CDR3 has 15 amino acids. In nucleotides, the CDR3 is TGTGCCAGCAGTCCGCGGGACAGGGGGAGTGAAAAACTGTTTTTT. This encodes CASSPRDRGSEKLFF.

This clonotype turned up a few times. The V gene is TRBV5-5, the J gene TRBJ2-7, with 13 bases matching TRBD2. The V and J ends lost 4 bases and 2 bases, in that order; junction bases with no gene match: 6. Germline assignment: CDR1 SGHKS and CDR2 YYEKEE (reference sequence). The CDR3 contains 16 residues. CDR3 region: CASSPGLAGHTYEQYF. CDR3 nucleotides: TGTGCCAGCAGCCCGGGACTAGCGGGACATACCTACGAGCAGTACTTC.

This clonotype has a handful of counts. This chain links TRBV29-1 with TRBJ2-5; D uncertain. Trimming took off 3 bases at V and 11 bases at J, with 10 bases between the two ends. This CDR3 has 10 residues. Germline V gene sequence: CDR1 SQVTM, CDR2 ANQGSEA. Here the CDR3 reads CSVDGYHQYF. CDR3 in DNA: TGCAGCGTTGACGGTTACCATCAGTACTTC.

This chain links TRBV19 with TRBJ1-5; tentative D call: TRBD1 (5 bases). Trimming removed 1 base at V and 2 bases at J, with 9 bases between. The germline gives CDR1 LNHDA, CDR2 SQIVND (reference sequence). The CDR3 is made up of 15 amino acids. The CDR3 DNA reads TGTGCCAGTAGTATAGCCCTGGGGGGCAATCAGCCCCAGCATTTT. Protein sequence: CASSIALGGNQPQHF.

There are many counts of this clonotype. The genes are TRBV6-6 and TRBJ1-2; D not certain. V was pared by 2 bases and J by 8 bases, with 15 bases between. This CDR3 is built from 14 residues. Germline CDR1 and CDR2: MNHNY and SVGAGI (reference sequence). The CDR3 here is CASSYGQFGWGYTF. In DNA, the CDR3 is TGTGCCAGCAGTTACGGGCAATTCGGTTGGGGCTACACCTTC.

This sequence joins TRBV6-1 and TRBJ1-2; D remains ambiguous. Germline V lookup: CDR1 MNHNS, CDR2 SASEGT. Trimming shortened V by 7 bases and J by 3 bases, and 12 bases separated the two germline ends. CDR3 length: 13 amino acids. CDR3 residues: CASNYRQDYGYTF. CDR3 DNA sequence: TGTGCCAGCAATTATCGTCAGGACTATGGCTACACCTTC.

The sample holds a few counts of this clonotype. V usage is TRBV7-2 and J usage is TRBJ2-5; possible D gene TRBD1, 6 bases. The CDR3 runs to 18 residues. Germline-derived CDR1 and CDR2 are SGHTA and FQGNSA. The germline V and J ends were trimmed by 6 bases and 7 bases, with 30 bases remaining between them. Here the CDR3 reads CASSQPGTLPIQRGTQYF. As DNA, the CDR3 is TGTGCCAGCAGTCAACCCGGGACACTCCCCATCCAGCGAGGGACCCAGTACTTC.

The rearrangement links TRBV30 to TRBJ1-2; 8 positions match TRBD1. V was pared by 2 bases and J by 3 bases, with 2 bases of the junction left unmatched. Germline V gene data show CDR1 as GTSNPN and CDR2 as SVGIG (reference sequence). This CDR3 region has 13 residues. The DNA of the CDR3 is TGTGCCTGGAGTCAGGACAGGGACTATGGCTACACCTTC. Amino acids: CAWSQDRDYGYTF.

This clonotype occurred a few times. The chain links TRBV29-1 to TRBJ2-3; no definite D call. Trimming stripped 3 bases from V and 6 bases from J, with 7 bases between. In germline, CDR1 is SQVTM, CDR2 ANQGSEA. The CDR3 is 11 amino acids. CDR3 residues: CSVDKGDTQYF. CDR3 sequence (DNA): TGCAGCGTTGACAAAGGTGATACGCAGTATTTT.

This clonotype was seen more than once but under ten times. The chain couples TRBV24-1 to TRBJ2-2; no reliable D call. The germline gives CDR1 KGHDR, CDR2 SFDVKD. The CDR3 spans 13 residues. Trimming took off 7 bases at V and 5 bases at J, with 10 bases between the two ends. The CDR3 DNA reads as TGTGCCACCAGGGCCGGTTGGACCGGGGAGCTGTTTTTT. Its translation is CATRAGWTGELFF.

In its sample, this clonotype was seen many times. V gene TRBV7-3 combines with J gene TRBJ2-7; no definite D call. The germline V gene has CDR1 SGHTA and CDR2 FQGTGA. The CDR3 is 13 amino acids. V was clipped by 1 base and J by 7 bases, with 11 bases between them. The CDR3 loop is CASSLRPSREQYF. Written as DNA, the CDR3 is TGTGCCAGCAGCTTAAGACCTTCGCGGGAGCAGTACTTC.

This chain connects TRBV6-2 or TRBV6-3 to TRBJ2-3; perhaps TRBD1 as D (6 bases). Germline CDR1 reads MNHEY; CDR2 reads SVGEGT. V gave up 4 bases and J gave up 2 bases, with 13 bases separating them. CDR3 length: 15 amino acids. The CDR3 coding sequence is TGTGCCAGCAGTTCCGGACAGCGACCCACAGATACGCAGTATTTT. Translation gives CASSSGQRPTDTQYF.

The chain joins TRBV4-3 to TRBJ2-1; 15 nucleotides align to TRBD2. CDR3 length equals 16 residues. The V gene end was trimmed by 1 base and the J gene end by 9 bases; junction bases not matched to a gene: 4. Germline CDR1 is LGHNA and CDR2 is YSLEER. The chain's CDR3 is CASSQGTSGGASEQFF. The CDR3, as DNA: TGCGCCAGCAGCCAAGGGACTAGCGGGGGGGCCAGTGAGCAGTTCTTC.

A few counts support this clonotype. The V call is TRBV30, the J call TRBJ2-7; possible D gene TRBD1, 6 bases. The CDR3 is 14 amino acids. Trimming removed 2 bases from V and 5 bases from J, with 16 bases in between. In germline, CDR1 is GTSNPN, CDR2 SVGIG (reference sequence). The CDR3: CAWSRHTGSDEQYF. For the CDR3, the DNA is TGTGCCTGGAGTCGCCACACAGGGTCGGACGAGCAGTACTTC.

The gene calls are TRBV19 and TRBJ2-2, with D possibly being TRBD2 (6 bases). This CDR3 is 16 amino acids long. V lost 5 bases and J 2 bases, leaving 15 bases between the germline ends. Germline-derived CDR1 and CDR2 are LNHDA and SQIVND (reference sequence). The CDR3 region is CASSVRTNDNTGELFF. The CDR3, as DNA: TGTGCCAGTAGTGTAAGGACTAACGACAACACCGGGGAGCTGTTTTTT.

This clonotype was seen many times. This chain links TRBV30 with TRBJ2-6, with D perhaps given as TRBD1 or TRBD2 (5 bases each). Germline V CDR1 and CDR2: GTSNPN, SVGIG (reference sequence). This CDR3 is built from 14 residues. Trimming removed 3 bases at V and 2 bases at J, with 8 bases between. CDR3 amino acids: CAWSMGAGANVLTF. CDR3 coding DNA: TGTGCCTGGAGCATGGGGGCTGGGGCCAACGTCCTGACTTTC.

This clonotype was detected only a few times. The chain recombines TRBV29-1 with TRBJ2-1; no firm D call. Trimming removed 1 base from V and 4 bases from J, with 5 bases in between. CDR1 and CDR2 (germline): SQVTM, ANQGSEA. CDR3 length: 12 residues. The CDR3 DNA follows: TGCAGCGTTGAAGTCAGTTACAATGAGCAGTTCTTC. Its protein product is CSVEVSYNEQFF.

This clonotype showed up many times. The V and J genes are TRBV3-1 and TRBJ2-7; 10 nucleotides line up with TRBD1. With V trimmed by 4 bases and J by 2 bases, 5 bases remained unmatched. The germline V gene encodes CDR1 LGHDT and CDR2 YNNKEL (reference sequence). The CDR3 is made up of 15 amino acids. The CDR3 sequence is CASSPLGTGAYEQYF. The CDR3 DNA reads TGTGCCAGCAGCCCCCTAGGGACAGGGGCCTACGAGCAGTACTTC.

This rearrangement joins TRBV20-1 to TRBJ1-1, with D tentatively TRBD1 (6 bases). CDR3 length equals 12 residues. V lost 6 bases and J lost 4, with 12 bases in between. Germline CDR1 and CDR2: DFQATT and SNEGSKA (reference sequence). The CDR3 DNA is TGCAGTGCCGTGGGCAGGGGCACTGAAGCTTTCTTT. Translation: CSAVGRGTEAFF.

Regarding this clonotype: The CDR3 end shows no conserved phenylalanine or tryptophan, and so a read error is likely. V gene TRBV18 combines with J gene TRBJ2-2; TRBD2 matches 11 bases. CDR1 and CDR2 from the germline V gene are KGHSH and LQKENI. V shed 5 bases, J shed 1 base, and the junction held 3 bases outside the gene matches. The CDR3 extends over 16 amino acids. The CDR3 reads CASSSGLAGNTGELFL. For the CDR3, the DNA is TGTGCCAGCTCATCCGGACTAGCGGGGAACACCGGGGAGCTGTTTTTG.

This clonotype has just a few counts. The chain has TRBV6-5 and TRBJ2-3; D is ambiguous. The V and J ends lost 6 bases and 4 bases respectively, with 14 bases between them. The CDR3 consists of 14 residues. Germline values: CDR1 MNHEY, CDR2 SVGAGI. The CDR3 DNA follows: TGTGCCAGCAGATGGCGGACCCGGCCAGATACGCAGTATTTT. This codes for CASRWRTRPDTQYF.